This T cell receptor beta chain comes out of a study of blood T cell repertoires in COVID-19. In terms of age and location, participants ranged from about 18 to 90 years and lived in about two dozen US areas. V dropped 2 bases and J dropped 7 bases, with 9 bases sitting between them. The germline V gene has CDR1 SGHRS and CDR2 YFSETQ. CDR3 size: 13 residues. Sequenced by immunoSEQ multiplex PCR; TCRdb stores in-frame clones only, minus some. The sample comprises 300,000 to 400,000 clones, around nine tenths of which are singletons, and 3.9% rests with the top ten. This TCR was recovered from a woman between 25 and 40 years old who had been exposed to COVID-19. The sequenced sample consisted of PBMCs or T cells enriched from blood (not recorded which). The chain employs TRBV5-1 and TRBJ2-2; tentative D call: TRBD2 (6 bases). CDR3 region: CASSFVGGGELFF. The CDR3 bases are TGCGCCAGCAGCTTCGTCGGGGGCGGGGAGCTGTTTTTT.